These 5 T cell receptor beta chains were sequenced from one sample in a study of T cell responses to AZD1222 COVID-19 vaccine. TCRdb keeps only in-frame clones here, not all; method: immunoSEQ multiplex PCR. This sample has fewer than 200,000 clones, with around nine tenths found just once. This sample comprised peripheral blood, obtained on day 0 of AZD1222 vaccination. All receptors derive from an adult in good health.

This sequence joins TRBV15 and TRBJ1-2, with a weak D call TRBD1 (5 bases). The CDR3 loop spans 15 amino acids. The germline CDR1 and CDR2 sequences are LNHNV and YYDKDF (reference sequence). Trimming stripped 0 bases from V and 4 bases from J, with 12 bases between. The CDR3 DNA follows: TGTGCCACCAGCAGAGATCTTAAGGGGATCTATGGCTACACCTTC. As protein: CATSRDLKGIYGYTF.

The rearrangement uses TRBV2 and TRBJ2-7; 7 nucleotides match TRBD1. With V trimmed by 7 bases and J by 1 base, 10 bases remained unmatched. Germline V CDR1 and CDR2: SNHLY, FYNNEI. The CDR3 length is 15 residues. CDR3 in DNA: TGTGCCAGCACCCCAACTCGGGACAGTTCCTACGAGCAGTACTTC. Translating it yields CASTPTRDSSYEQYF.

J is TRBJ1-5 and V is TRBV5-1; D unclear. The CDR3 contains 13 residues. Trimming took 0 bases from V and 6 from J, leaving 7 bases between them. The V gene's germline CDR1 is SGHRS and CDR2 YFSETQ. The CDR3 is CASSLAGGQPQHF. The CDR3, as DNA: TGCGCCAGCAGCTTGGCGGGTGGTCAGCCCCAGCATTTT.

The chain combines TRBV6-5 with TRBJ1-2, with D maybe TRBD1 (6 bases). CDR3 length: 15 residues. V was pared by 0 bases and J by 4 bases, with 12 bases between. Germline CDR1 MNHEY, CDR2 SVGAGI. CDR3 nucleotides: TGTGCCAGCAGTTACTCGAGTGGGGGCGCCTATGGCTACACCTTC. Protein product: CASSYSSGGAYGYTF.

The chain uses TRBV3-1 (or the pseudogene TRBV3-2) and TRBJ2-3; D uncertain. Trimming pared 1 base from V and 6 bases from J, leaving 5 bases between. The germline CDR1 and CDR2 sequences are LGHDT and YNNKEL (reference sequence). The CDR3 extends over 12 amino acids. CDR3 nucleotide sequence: TGTGCCAGCAGCCAAGCCCTGGATACGCAGTATTTT. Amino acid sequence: CASSQALDTQYF.